This TCR beta chain originates from a study of blood T cells in healthy people across ages. Findings and limits, study-wide: Across the age range, TCR beta diversity per million T cells fell in a roughly linear way.

A second roughly 7 to 11 cycle PCR used barcoded and J-beta primers. TCRdb reprocessed the 5' RACE reads with MiXCR, giving one entry per CDR3 protein. Of about 800,000 distinct CDR3 sequences listed, just under 25% are singletons. V dropped 8 bases and J dropped 5 bases, with 12 bases sitting between them. The V gene's germline CDR1 is LGHDT and CDR2 YNNKEL (reference sequence). CDR3 size: 13 residues. This clonotype has a single count. Its target is not known. Another study also made use of these data, one on T cells of mothers and their children. That publication notes: A few healthy Caucasian mothers served as donors, and their six children did as well. Each mother yielded more than 8 million TCR beta CDR3 reads. Each child yielded about 3 million reads. Related pairs of mothers and children showed slightly higher, non-significant overlap versus unrelated pairs.

The chain employs TRBV3-1 and TRBJ2-2; D is perhaps TRBD2 (5 bases). Sequenced input: blood. This clonotype was sampled from a boy between 10 and 17 years old in good health. The CDR3 loop reads CASRDSGTGELFF. The CDR3 DNA follows: TGTGCCAGCCGGGATTCTGGGACCGGGGAGCTGTTTTTT. Using reference TRBV3-1 and TRBJ2-2 for the parts outside the CDR3, the full variable domain is DTAVSQTPKYLVTQMGNDKSIKCEQNLGHDTMYWYKQDSKKFLKIMFSYNNKELIINETVPNRFSPKSPDKAHLNLHINSLELGDSAVYFCASRDSGTGELFFGEGSRLTVL.